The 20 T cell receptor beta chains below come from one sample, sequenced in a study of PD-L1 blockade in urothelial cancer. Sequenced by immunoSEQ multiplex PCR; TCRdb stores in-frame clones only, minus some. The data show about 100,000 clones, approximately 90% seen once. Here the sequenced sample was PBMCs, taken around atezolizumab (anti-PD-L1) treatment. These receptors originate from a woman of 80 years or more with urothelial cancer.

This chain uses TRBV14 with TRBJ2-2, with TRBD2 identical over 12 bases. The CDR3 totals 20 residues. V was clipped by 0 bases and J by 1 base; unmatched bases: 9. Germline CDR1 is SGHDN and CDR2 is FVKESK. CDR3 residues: CASSQDKSGTSGLNTGELFF. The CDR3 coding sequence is TGTGCCAGCAGCCAAGATAAGTCGGGGACTAGCGGGTTGAACACCGGGGAGCTGTTTTTT. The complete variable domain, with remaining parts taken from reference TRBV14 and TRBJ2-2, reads EAGVTQFPSHSVIEKGQTVTLRCDPISGHDNLYWYRRVMGKEIKFLLHFVKESKQDESGMPNNRFLAERTGGTYSTLKVQPAELEDSGVYFCASSQDKSGTSGLNTGELFFGEGSRLTVL.

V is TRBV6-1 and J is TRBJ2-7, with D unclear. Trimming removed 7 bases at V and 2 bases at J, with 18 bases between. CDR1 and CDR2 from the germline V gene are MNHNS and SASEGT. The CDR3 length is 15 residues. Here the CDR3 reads CASTAEPLIAYEQYF. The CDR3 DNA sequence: TGTGCCAGCACCGCGGAGCCCCTGATTGCCTACGAGCAGTACTTC.

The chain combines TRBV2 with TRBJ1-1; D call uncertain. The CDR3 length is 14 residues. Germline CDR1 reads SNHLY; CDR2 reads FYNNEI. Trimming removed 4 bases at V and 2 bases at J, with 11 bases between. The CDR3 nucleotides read TGTGCCAGCAGTGCTAGCCAGCTAAACACTGAAGCTTTCTTT. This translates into CASSASQLNTEAFF.

The CDR3, as DNA: TGTGCCACCAGCGGGCAGGCATTGGGAAACACCATATATTTT. Amino acids: CATSGQALGNTIYF. The V and J genes are TRBV15 and TRBJ1-3; D gene unclear. This CDR3 spans 14 amino acids. The ends were cut back, 5 bases at V and 4 bases at J, with 12 bases in the middle. Germline CDR1 and CDR2: LNHNV and YYDKDF (reference sequence).

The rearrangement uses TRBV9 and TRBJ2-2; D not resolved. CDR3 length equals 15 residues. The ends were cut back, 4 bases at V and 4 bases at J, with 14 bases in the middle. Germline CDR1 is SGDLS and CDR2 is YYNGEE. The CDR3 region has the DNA TGTGCCAGCAGCCCGGTCGCCTCGGGCACCGGGGAGCTGTTTTTT. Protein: CASSPVASGTGELFF.

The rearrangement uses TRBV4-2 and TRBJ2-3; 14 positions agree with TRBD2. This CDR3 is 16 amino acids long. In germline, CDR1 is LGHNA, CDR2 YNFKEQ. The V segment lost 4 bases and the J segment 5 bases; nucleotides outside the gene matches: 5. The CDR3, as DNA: TGTGCCAGCAGCCTGGGACTAGCGGGAGTTATAGATACGCAGTATTTT. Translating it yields CASSLGLAGVIDTQYF.

The CDR3 protein is CASSLGRSVGRGYGYTF. The CDR3 DNA is TGTGCCAGCAGTTTAGGCAGGAGTGTCGGTCGGGGCTATGGCTACACCTTC. The chain employs TRBV27 and TRBJ1-2, with D unclear. The CDR3 totals 17 residues. Germline V lookup: CDR1 MNHEY, CDR2 SMNVEV (reference sequence). Between the trimmed V and J ends, which lost 2 bases and 4 bases, there was a span of 20 bases.

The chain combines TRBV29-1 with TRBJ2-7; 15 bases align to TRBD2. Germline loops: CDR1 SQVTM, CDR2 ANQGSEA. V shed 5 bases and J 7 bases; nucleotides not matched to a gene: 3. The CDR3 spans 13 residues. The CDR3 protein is CSVLGLAGGEQYF. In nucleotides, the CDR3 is TGCAGCGTTCTAGGACTAGCGGGAGGGGAGCAGTACTTC.

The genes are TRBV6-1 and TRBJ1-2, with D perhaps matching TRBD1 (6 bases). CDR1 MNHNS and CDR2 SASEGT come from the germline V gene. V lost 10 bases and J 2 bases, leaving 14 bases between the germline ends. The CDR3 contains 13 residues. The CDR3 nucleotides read TGTGCCATCCGGGACATAAGAAACTATGGCTACACCTTC. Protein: CAIRDIRNYGYTF.

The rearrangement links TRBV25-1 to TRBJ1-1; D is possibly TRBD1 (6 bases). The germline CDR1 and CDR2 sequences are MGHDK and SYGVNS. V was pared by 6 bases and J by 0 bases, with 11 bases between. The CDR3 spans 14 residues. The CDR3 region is CASSTGIVNTEAFF. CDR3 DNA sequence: TGTGCCAGCAGCACAGGGATAGTGAACACTGAAGCTTTCTTT.

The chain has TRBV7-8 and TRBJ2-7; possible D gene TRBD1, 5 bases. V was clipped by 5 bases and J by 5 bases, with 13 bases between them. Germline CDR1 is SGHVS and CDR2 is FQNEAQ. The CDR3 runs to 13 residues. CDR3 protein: CASSRGRENEQYF. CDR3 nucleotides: TGTGCCAGCAGCCGAGGCAGGGAAAACGAGCAGTACTTC.

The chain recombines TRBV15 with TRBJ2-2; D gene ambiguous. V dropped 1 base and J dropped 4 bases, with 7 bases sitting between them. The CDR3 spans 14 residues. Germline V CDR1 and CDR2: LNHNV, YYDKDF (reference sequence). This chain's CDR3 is CATSRATATGELFF. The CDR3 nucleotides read TGTGCCACCAGCAGAGCCACAGCCACCGGGGAGCTGTTTTTT.

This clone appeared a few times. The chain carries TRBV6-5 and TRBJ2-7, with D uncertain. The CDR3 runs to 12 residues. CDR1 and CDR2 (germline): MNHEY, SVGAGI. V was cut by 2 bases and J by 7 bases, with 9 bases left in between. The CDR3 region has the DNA TGTGCCAGCAGTTACGGAGTTGGGGAGCAGTACTTC. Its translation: CASSYGVGEQYF.

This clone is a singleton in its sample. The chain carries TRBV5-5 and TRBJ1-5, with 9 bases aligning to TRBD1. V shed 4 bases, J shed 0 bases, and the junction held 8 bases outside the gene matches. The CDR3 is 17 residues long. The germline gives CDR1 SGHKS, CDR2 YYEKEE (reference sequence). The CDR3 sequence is CASSEKDRGTSNQPQHF. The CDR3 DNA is TGTGCCAGCAGCGAAAAGGACAGGGGAACTAGCAATCAGCCCCAGCATTTT.

DNA of the CDR3: TGCGCCAGCAGCTTCGGACAGGGCGTCTTCACTGAAGCTTTCTTT. This sequence encodes CASSFGQGVFTEAFF. V and J are TRBV5-1 and TRBJ1-1, with 8 bases that match TRBD1. The CDR3 has 15 residues. CDR1 and CDR2 (germline): SGHRS, YFSETQ. V lost 2 bases to trimming and J lost 4 bases; unmatched junction nucleotides: 7.

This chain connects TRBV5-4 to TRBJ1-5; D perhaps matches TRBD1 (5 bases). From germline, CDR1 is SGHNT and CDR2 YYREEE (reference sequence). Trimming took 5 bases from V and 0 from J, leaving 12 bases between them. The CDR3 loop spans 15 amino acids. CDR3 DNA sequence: TGTGCCAGCAGTCGGGACTTCGATAGCAATCAGCCCCAGCATTTT. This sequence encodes CASSRDFDSNQPQHF.

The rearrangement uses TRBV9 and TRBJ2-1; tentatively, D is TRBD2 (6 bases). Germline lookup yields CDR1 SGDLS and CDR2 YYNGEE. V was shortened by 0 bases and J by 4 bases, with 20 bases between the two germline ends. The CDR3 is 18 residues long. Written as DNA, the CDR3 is TGTGCCAGCAGCGTAGTGGAGGGTACAATGGCCATATACAATGAGCAGTTCTTC. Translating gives CASSVVEGTMAIYNEQFF.

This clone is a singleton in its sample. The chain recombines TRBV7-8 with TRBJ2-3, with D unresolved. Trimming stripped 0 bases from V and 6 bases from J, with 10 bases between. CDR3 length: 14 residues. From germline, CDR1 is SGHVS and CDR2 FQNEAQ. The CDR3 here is CASSLAMQKDTQYF. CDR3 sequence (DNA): TGTGCCAGCAGCTTAGCAATGCAGAAGGATACGCAGTATTTT.

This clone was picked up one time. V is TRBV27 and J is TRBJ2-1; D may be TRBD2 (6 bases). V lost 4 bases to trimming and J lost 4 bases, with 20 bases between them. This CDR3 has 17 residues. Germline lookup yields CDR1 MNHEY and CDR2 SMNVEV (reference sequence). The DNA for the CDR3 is TGTGCCAGCAGTTATGACTACGGGAGTAATTTATACAATGAGCAGTTCTTC. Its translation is CASSYDYGSNLYNEQFF.

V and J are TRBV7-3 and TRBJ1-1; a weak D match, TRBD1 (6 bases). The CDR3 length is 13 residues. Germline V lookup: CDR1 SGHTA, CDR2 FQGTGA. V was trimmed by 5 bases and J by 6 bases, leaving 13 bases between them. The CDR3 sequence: CASSITGSAEAFF. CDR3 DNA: TGTGCCAGCAGCATTACAGGGAGCGCTGAAGCTTTCTTT.